The 24 T cell receptor beta chains reported below all come from one sample, sequenced in a study of blood T cell repertoires in COVID-19. Only in-frame clones appear in the TCRdb table, and some are missing; sequencing was by immunoSEQ multiplex PCR. The table records some 60,000 clones, roughly 89% of them present only once. The source material was peripheral blood. These receptor sequences come from a human donor in a cohort sampled during active COVID-19.

This sequence joins TRBV6-5 and TRBJ2-7; 8 bases line up with TRBD1. The CDR3 totals 16 residues. Trimming at V came to 0 bases and at J to 7 bases, leaving 11 bases not matched to a gene. Germline CDR1 is MNHEY and CDR2 is SVGAGI. CDR3 amino acids: CASSYSRQGALGEQYF. DNA of the CDR3: TGTGCCAGCAGTTACTCGAGGCAGGGGGCCCTGGGAGAGCAGTACTTC.

This clone came up a few times. This chain links TRBV7-9 with TRBJ1-2; 7 positions match TRBD1. The V gene's germline CDR1 is SEHNR and CDR2 FQNEAQ (reference sequence). Trimming cost V 5 bases and J 4 bases; bases outside gene matches: 10. CDR3 length: 15 residues. The DNA of the CDR3 is TGTGCCAGCAGCACAATAACCCACAGGGGCTATGGCTACACCTTC. As protein: CASSTITHRGYGYTF.

The chain carries TRBV25-1 and TRBJ1-2; TRBD1 agrees at 9 bases. With V trimmed by 10 bases and J by 4 bases, 4 bases remained unmatched. The CDR3 loop spans 12 amino acids. Germline CDR1 is MGHDK and CDR2 is SYGVNS. Here the CDR3 reads CATGQGSYGYTF. The CDR3 nucleotides read TGTGCCACCGGACAGGGGAGCTATGGCTACACCTTC.

This chain connects TRBV7-2 to TRBJ2-5, with 10 positions matching TRBD2. After removal of 0 bases from V and 5 bases from J, the junction contained 9 bases not matched to a gene. Germline CDR1 SGHTA, CDR2 FQGNSA. This CDR3 is 17 amino acids long. The CDR3 sequence is CASSLASSGGPGETQYF. As DNA, the CDR3 is TGTGCCAGCAGCTTAGCCTCTAGCGGGGGTCCCGGGGAGACCCAGTACTTC.

The chain couples TRBV9 to TRBJ1-2; 7 bases agree with TRBD1. Germline trimming cut 3 bases from V and 6 bases from J; bases unmatched to any gene: 5. The CDR3 runs 13 residues. The germline CDR1 and CDR2 sequences are SGDLS and YYNGEE. The CDR3 DNA reads as TGTGCCAGCAGCGCGAGGGGGCCCCATGGCTACACCTTC. The encoded protein is CASSARGPHGYTF.

A few counts support this clone. J is TRBJ1-3 and V is TRBV7-9, with D perhaps TRBD1 (5 bases). Germline CDR1 reads SEHNR; CDR2 reads FQNEAQ (reference sequence). V lost 7 bases to trimming and J lost 0 bases, with 13 bases between them. The CDR3 covers 15 residues. The CDR3 DNA sequence: TGTGCCAGCACCTACGGGGGTTTCTCTGGAAACACCATATATTTT. The encoded protein is CASTYGGFSGNTIYF.

This chain joins TRBV19 and TRBJ2-7; 9 bases are shared with TRBD2. The CDR3 runs to 15 residues. Trimming took 5 bases from V and 9 from J; bases not matched to a gene: 14. Germline-derived CDR1 and CDR2 are LNHDA and SQIVND (reference sequence). CDR3 in amino acids: CASSPSGLAYSGQYF. The CDR3 region has the DNA TGTGCCAGTAGTCCCTCGGGACTAGCCTACTCAGGGCAGTACTTC.

V gene TRBV25-1 combines with J gene TRBJ2-7; a weak D match, TRBD2 (5 bases). This CDR3 has 14 residues. V lost 6 bases to trimming and J lost 3 bases, with 15 bases between them. CDR1 and CDR2 from the germline V gene are MGHDK and SYGVNS. Here the CDR3 reads CASRSPGVVYEQYF. The CDR3, as DNA: TGTGCCAGCAGGAGCCCCGGGGTGGTCTACGAGCAGTACTTC.

The chain has TRBV4-1 and TRBJ1-2; tentatively, D is TRBD1 (6 bases). Germline-derived CDR1 and CDR2 are MGHRA and YSYEKL. The CDR3 length is 16 residues. V gave up 1 base and J gave up 1 base, with 13 bases separating them. CDR3 nucleotides: TGCGCCAGCAGCCAAGGTGGTCAGGGGCGTAACTATGGCTACACCTTC. This translates into CASSQGGQGRNYGYTF.

V gene TRBV6-5 combines with J gene TRBJ1-2, with D possibly matching TRBD1 (5 bases). Trimming removed 8 bases at V and 4 bases at J, with 11 bases between. The germline gives CDR1 MNHEY, CDR2 SVGAGI. The CDR3 is 12 amino acids. CDR3 in amino acids: CASLGQGYGYTF. For the CDR3, the DNA is TGTGCCAGCCTAGGGCAGGGCTATGGCTACACCTTC.

With regard to this clone: The junction departs from germline at one end; a sequencing error may be responsible. This rearrangement joins TRBV7-7 to TRBJ2-3; D is perhaps TRBD1 (6 bases). Germline V gives CDR1 SSHAT, CDR2 FNYEAQ (reference sequence). The length of the CDR3 is 15 residues. CDR3 region: CASSFQGNYTDTQYF. For the CDR3, the DNA is TGTGCTAGCAGCTTTCAGGGGAATTATACAGATACGCAGTATTTT.

The chain has TRBV19 and TRBJ1-1; 7 bases match TRBD1. The germline V gene encodes CDR1 LNHDA and CDR2 SQIVND (reference sequence). V lost 5 bases, J lost 4 bases, and 10 bases stayed unmatched. CDR3 length: 15 residues. As DNA, the CDR3 is TGTGCCAGTAGTGCGCGACAGGGAAGGGGCACTGAAGCTTTCTTT. It yields the protein CASSARQGRGTEAFF.

J is TRBJ2-1 and V is TRBV14; D is unresolved. This CDR3 comprises 15 residues. CDR1 and CDR2 (germline): SGHDN, FVKESK. V lost 1 base and J lost 5, with 12 bases in between. For the CDR3, the DNA is TGTGCCAGCAGCCAAGGGCAGGCCTTTCACAATGAGCAGTTCTTC. This codes for CASSQGQAFHNEQFF.

The chain combines TRBV27 with TRBJ2-7, with D uncertain. V shed 5 bases and J shed 2 bases, with 7 bases lying between them. The length of the CDR3 is 12 residues. Germline CDR1 reads MNHEY; CDR2 reads SMNVEV (reference sequence). This chain's CDR3 is CASSLSPYEQYF. DNA of the CDR3: TGTGCCAGCAGTCTCTCCCCCTACGAGCAGTACTTC.

The J gene is TRBJ2-3, the V gene TRBV10-3; 14 bases map to TRBD2. The CDR3 extends over 18 amino acids. The J segment lost 3 bases and the V segment lost 6 bases, leaving 11 bases of the junction unmatched. The germline V gene has CDR1 ENHRY and CDR2 SYGVKD. The CDR3 coding sequence is TGTGCCATCAGCCCGGGACTAGCGGGAGATAGTCGGACAGATACGCAGTATTTT. Translation: CAISPGLAGDSRTDTQYF.

Note on this clone: Because the CDR3's place on the DNA is in doubt, the DNA is left out and the CDR3 is given as listed by TCRdb. The rearrangement joins TRBV19 to TRBJ1-6; the DNA was not compared with TRBD1, the D call given in the table. The CDR3 spans 13 residues, counting both ends. The germline V gene has CDR1 LNHDA and CDR2 SQIVND (reference sequence). This CDR3 reads CASTSAGRSPLHF.

The chain joins TRBV6-4 to TRBJ1-2; 7 nucleotides agree with TRBD1. The junction had 11 bases not matched to a gene; V was cut back by 3 bases and J by 7 bases. This CDR3 comprises 15 residues. Looked up from germline, CDR1 is MRHNA and CDR2 is SNTAGT. In nucleotides, the CDR3 is TGTGCCAGCAGTGAATCCAAGACAGGGTCAGGTGGCTACACCTTC. This codes for CASSESKTGSGGYTF.

A word on this clone: An end of the junction differs from the germline gene, which may be a read error. This chain links TRBV7-7 with TRBJ2-3, with TRBD2 matching 10 bases. The germline gives CDR1 SSHAT, CDR2 FNYEAQ (reference sequence). There are 16 residues in the CDR3. CDR3 sequence: CASSPGLAGVGDTQYF. CDR3 bases: TGTGCTAGCAGCCCCGGGCTAGCGGGAGTGGGAGATACGCAGTATTTT. The full variable domain, its missing parts supplied by reference TRBV7-7 and TRBJ2-3, is GAGVSQSPRYKVTKRGQDVTLRCDPISSHATLYWYQQALGQGPEFLTYFNYEAQPDKSGLPSDRFSAERPEGSISTLTIQRTEQRDSAMYRCASSPGLAGVGDTQYFGPGTRLTVL.

The CDR3 reads CAWRTDRFGELFF. The CDR3 DNA reads TGTGCCTGGAGGACAGATCGGTTCGGGGAGCTGTTTTTT. The rearrangement joins TRBV30 to TRBJ2-2, with D possibly being TRBD1 (5 bases). Germline values: CDR1 GTSNPN, CDR2 SVGIG (reference sequence). The CDR3 contains 13 residues. V lost 3 bases and J 7 bases, leaving 12 bases between the germline ends.

The rearrangement links TRBV3-1 (or the pseudogene TRBV3-2) to TRBJ2-7; possibly TRBD2 for D (7 bases). The CDR3 contains 15 residues. Germline CDR1 reads LGHDT; CDR2 reads YNNKEL (reference sequence). V lost 1 base, J lost 3 bases, and 13 bases lay in between. CDR3 sequence: CASSQGGLAVYEQYF. CDR3 DNA sequence: TGTGCCAGCAGCCAAGGGGGGCTAGCGGTCTACGAGCAGTACTTC.

This chain links TRBV28 with TRBJ2-3; D perhaps matches TRBD1 (6 bases). The ends were cut back, 6 bases at V and 0 bases at J, with 19 bases in the middle. The germline V gene encodes CDR1 MDHEN and CDR2 SYDVKM. The CDR3 is 17 residues long. The CDR3 spells CASSSPGHPDSTDTQYF. DNA of the CDR3: TGTGCCAGCAGCTCCCCGGGACATCCCGATAGCACAGATACGCAGTATTTT.

The chain is built from TRBV18 and TRBJ1-1, with D possibly being TRBD1 (5 bases). Germline V gene lookup returns CDR1 KGHSH and CDR2 LQKENI. Trimming took off 4 bases at V and 5 bases at J, with 11 bases between the two ends. This CDR3 contains 13 residues. This chain's CDR3 is CASSRKSGTEAFF. DNA of the CDR3: TGTGCCAGCTCACGGAAGTCAGGGACTGAAGCTTTCTTT.

Only a few counts were recorded for this clone. The V call is TRBV7-2, the J call TRBJ1-2; D is perhaps TRBD1 (5 bases). V shed 4 bases and J shed 8 bases, with 14 bases lying between them. Looked up from germline, CDR1 is SGHTA and CDR2 is FQGNSA. The length of the CDR3 is 13 residues. CDR3 in DNA: TGTGCCAGCAGCTACGGGGGTCTGCGCGGCTACACCTTC. Translating it yields CASSYGGLRGYTF.

The CDR3 coding sequence is TGCGCCAGCAGCCAGACCAGGGATCGTTGGACTGAAGCTTTCTTT. Protein: CASSQTRDRWTEAFF. The chain couples TRBV4-3 to TRBJ1-1; perhaps TRBD1 as D (5 bases). Germline V CDR1 and CDR2: LGHNA, YSLEER. Trimming stripped 3 bases from V and 5 bases from J, with 16 bases between. The CDR3 runs 15 residues.